This TCR beta chain was captured in a study of T-cell memory formation after mild COVID-19. The germline V gene has CDR1 LGHNT and CDR2 FRNRAP. V shed 0 bases and J 8 bases; nucleotides not matched to a gene: 18. The CDR3 is made up of 19 amino acids. TCRdb reprocessed the 5' RACE reads with MiXCR, giving one entry per CDR3 protein. This repertoire shows roughly 380,000 distinct CDR3 sequences, around 27% found once; its top ten account for roughly 13%. What was sequenced was PBMCs or a T cell subset sorted from them (not recorded which). This clonotype was obtained from an adult woman who had mild COVID-19 (a few samples of this study predate the infection). Cell type and time point are not known. This chain uses TRBV12-5 with TRBJ2-3; 9 bases map to TRBD2. CDR3 nucleotide sequence: TGTGCTAGTGGTTTGGTAACCCGAGGTAGCGGGAGTGTCGTTGGTACGCAGTATTTT. This translates into CASGLVTRGSGSVVGTQYF.